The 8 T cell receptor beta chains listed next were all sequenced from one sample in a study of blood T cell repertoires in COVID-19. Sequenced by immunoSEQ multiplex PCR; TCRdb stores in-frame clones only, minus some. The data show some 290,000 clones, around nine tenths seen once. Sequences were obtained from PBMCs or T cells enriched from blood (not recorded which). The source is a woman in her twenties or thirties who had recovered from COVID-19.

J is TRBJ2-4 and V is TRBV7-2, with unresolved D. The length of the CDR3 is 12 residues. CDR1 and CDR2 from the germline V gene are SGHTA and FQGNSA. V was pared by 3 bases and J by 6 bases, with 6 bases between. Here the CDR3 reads CASSFGGNIQYF. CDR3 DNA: TGTGCCAGCAGCTTCGGCGGAAACATTCAGTACTTC.

CDR3 amino acids: CASTLGAGGLYEQYF. Here the CDR3 DNA reads TGTGCCAGCACCCTAGGGGCAGGGGGCTTGTACGAGCAGTACTTC. The chain joins TRBV27 to TRBJ2-7, with 8 bases that match TRBD1. V shed 7 bases, J shed 4 bases, and the junction held 12 bases outside the gene matches. The CDR3 runs to 15 residues. The germline gives CDR1 MNHEY, CDR2 SMNVEV (reference sequence).

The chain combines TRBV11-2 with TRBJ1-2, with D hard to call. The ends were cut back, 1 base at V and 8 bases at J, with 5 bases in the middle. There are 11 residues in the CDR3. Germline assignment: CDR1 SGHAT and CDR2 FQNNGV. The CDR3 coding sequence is TGTGCCAGCAGCTTAGTACGGGGCTACACCTTC. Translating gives CASSLVRGYTF.

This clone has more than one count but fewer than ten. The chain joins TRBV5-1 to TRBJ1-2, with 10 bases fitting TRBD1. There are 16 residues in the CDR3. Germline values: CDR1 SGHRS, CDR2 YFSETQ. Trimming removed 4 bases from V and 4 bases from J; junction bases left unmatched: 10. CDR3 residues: CASSIQGQGIVYGYTF. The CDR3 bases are TGCGCCAGCAGCATTCAGGGACAGGGGATTGTCTATGGCTACACCTTC.

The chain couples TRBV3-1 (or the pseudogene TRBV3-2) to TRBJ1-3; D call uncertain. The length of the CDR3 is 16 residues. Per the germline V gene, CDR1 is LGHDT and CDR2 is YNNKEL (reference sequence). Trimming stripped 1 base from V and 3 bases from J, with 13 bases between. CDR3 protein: CASSQGTTHLGNTIYF. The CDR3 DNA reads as TGTGCCAGCAGCCAAGGGACTACACATCTTGGAAACACCATATATTTT.

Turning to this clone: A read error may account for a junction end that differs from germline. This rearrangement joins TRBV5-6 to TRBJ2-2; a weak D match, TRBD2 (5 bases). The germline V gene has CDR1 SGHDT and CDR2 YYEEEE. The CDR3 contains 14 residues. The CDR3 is CASRLVVEAGELFF. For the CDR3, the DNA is TGTGCCAGCAGGTTGGTTGTGGAGGCCGGGGAGCTGTTTTTT. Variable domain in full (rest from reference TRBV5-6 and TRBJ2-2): DAGVTQSPTHLIKTRGQQVTLRCSPKSGHDTVSWYQQALGQGPQFIFQYYEEEERQRGNFPDRFSGHQFPNYSSELNVNALLLGDSALYLCASRLVVEAGELFFGEGSRLTVL.

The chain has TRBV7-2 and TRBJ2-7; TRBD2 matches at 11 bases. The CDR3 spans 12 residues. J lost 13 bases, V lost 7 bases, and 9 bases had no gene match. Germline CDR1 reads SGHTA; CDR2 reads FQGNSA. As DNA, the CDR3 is TGTGCCAGCACCATACCGGGACTAGCGGTTTACTTC. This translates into CASTIPGLAVYF.

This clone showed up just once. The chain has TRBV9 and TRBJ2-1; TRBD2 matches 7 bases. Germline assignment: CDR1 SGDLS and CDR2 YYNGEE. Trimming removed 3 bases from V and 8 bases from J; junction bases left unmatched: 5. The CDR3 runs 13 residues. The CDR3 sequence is CASSGGGNHEQFF. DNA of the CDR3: TGTGCCAGCAGCGGGGGAGGGAACCATGAGCAGTTCTTC.